Following are 31 T cell receptor beta chains from one sample sequenced in a study of blood T cell repertoires in COVID-19 (dated by TCRdb to about 2020). Library method: the immunoSEQ multiplex PCR assay. Drawn from immuneACCESS, this table holds only the in-frame rearrangements with V and J called that TCRdb kept. Clones are partly lost; checked studies trace under half to an unresolved V gene and leave the rest unexplained. This sample is represented by some 130,000 clones; 88% of them were singletons. The ten largest make up about 9.4% of the sample. The material sequenced was peripheral blood. These receptors all come from a man between 45 and 60 years old with acute or convalescent COVID-19.

The rearrangement joins TRBV5-4 to TRBJ2-2, with D maybe TRBD2 (7 bases). Germline V gene data show CDR1 as SGHNT and CDR2 as YYREEE (reference sequence). The V and J ends lost 0 bases and 3 bases respectively, with 15 bases between them. The CDR3 is 17 residues long. The CDR3 nucleotides read TGTGCCAGCAGCTTGGATGTTCGGGGGGCGGACACCGGGGAGCTGTTTTTT. Translating it yields CASSLDVRGADTGELFF.

The rearrangement uses TRBV28 and TRBJ1-5; TRBD1 might be the D (6 bases). The CDR3 runs to 14 residues. Trimming shortened V by 2 bases and J by 8 bases, and 13 bases separated the two germline ends. The germline V gene has CDR1 MDHEN and CDR2 SYDVKM. The CDR3 sequence is CASSLQGRVKPQHF. The CDR3 DNA is TGTGCCAGCAGTTTACAGGGGAGGGTAAAGCCCCAGCATTTT.

V usage is TRBV7-8 and J usage is TRBJ2-3; 8 bases align to TRBD2. The ends lost 1 base at V and 4 bases at J; junction bases unmatched: 1. CDR3 size: 14 residues. Germline CDR1 and CDR2: SGHVS and FQNEAQ. DNA for the CDR3: TGTGCCAGCAGCTTAGTGCGGGGGGCAGATACGCAGTATTTT. Its protein product is CASSLVRGADTQYF.

This sequence joins TRBV11-2 and TRBJ2-1; TRBD2 is a possible D gene (5 bases). Germline loops: CDR1 SGHAT, CDR2 FQNNGV. CDR3 length: 14 residues. Trimming took off 5 bases at V and 9 bases at J, with 17 bases between the two ends. The CDR3 DNA reads TGTGCCAGCAGCCCCGTCCCCCGCCGGGGTGAGCAGTTCTTC. This encodes CASSPVPRRGEQFF.

This clone was detected only a few times. This sequence joins TRBV11-3 and TRBJ1-1, with D unresolved. Germline V CDR1 and CDR2: SGHNT, YENEEA. The CDR3 is made up of 13 amino acids. V was clipped by 6 bases and J by 4 bases, with 12 bases between them. CDR3: CASSTTRSTEAFF. CDR3 sequence (DNA): TGTGCCAGCAGTACGACTCGAAGCACTGAAGCTTTCTTT.

This clone was recorded only once. V gene TRBV18 combines with J gene TRBJ2-5, with no clear D. The CDR3 is 13 residues long. Germline CDR1 and CDR2: KGHSH and LQKENI. The germline V and J ends were trimmed by 2 bases and 5 bases, with 9 bases remaining between them. The chain's CDR3 is CASSPGRAETQYF. The CDR3, as DNA: TGTGCCAGCTCACCAGGTCGAGCGGAGACCCAGTACTTC.

V is TRBV5-1 and J is TRBJ2-7; D is possibly TRBD1 (6 bases). The germline gives CDR1 SGHRS, CDR2 YFSETQ. The CDR3 spans 12 residues. The germline V and J ends were trimmed by 3 bases and 3 bases, with 7 bases remaining between them. The CDR3 loop reads CASSSRGYEQYF. The CDR3 bases are TGCGCCAGCAGCTCCAGGGGCTACGAGCAGTACTTC.

The chain is built from TRBV14 and TRBJ1-2; 7 nucleotides agree with TRBD1. The CDR3 is 14 residues long. Losses at the gene ends were 4 bases for V and 3 bases for J; bases not matched to a gene: 5. The germline CDR1 and CDR2 sequences are SGHDN and FVKESK. The DNA of the CDR3 is TGTGCCAGCAGCCCTCAACAGGGGTACTATGGCTACACCTTC. Amino acid sequence: CASSPQQGYYGYTF.

The V call is TRBV28, the J call TRBJ1-1, with TRBD1 identical over 7 bases. CDR1 is MDHEN and CDR2 is SYDVKM in the germline V gene. CDR3 length: 12 amino acids. V was pared by 8 bases and J by 7 bases, with 7 bases of the junction left unmatched. CDR3 loop: CASQEQGNEAFF. CDR3 DNA sequence: TGTGCCAGCCAAGAACAGGGGAATGAAGCTTTCTTT.

The genes are TRBV9 and TRBJ1-1; a weak D match, TRBD1 (6 bases). The CDR3 has 15 residues. Per the germline V gene, CDR1 is SGDLS and CDR2 is YYNGEE. V gave up 2 bases and J gave up 5 bases, with 16 bases separating them. CDR3 amino acids: CASSVGGGRATEAFF. CDR3 nucleotides: TGTGCCAGCAGCGTGGGTGGGGGCAGGGCAACTGAAGCTTTCTTT. Full variable domain (outside the CDR3, taken from reference TRBV9 and TRBJ1-1): DSGVTQTPKHLITATGQRVTLRCSPRSGDLSVYWYQQSLDQGLQFLIQYYNGEERAKGNILERFSAQQFPDLHSELNLSSLELGDSALYFCASSVGGGRATEAFFGQGTRLTVV.

J is TRBJ2-2 and V is TRBV5-4; 10 bases align to TRBD1. Germline V gene sequence: CDR1 SGHNT, CDR2 YYREEE (reference sequence). The CDR3 spans 15 residues. V dropped 8 bases and J dropped 0; count of bases not matched to a gene: 4. The CDR3 is CASTTGGANTGELFF. The CDR3 nucleotides read TGTGCCAGTACGACAGGGGGCGCGAACACCGGGGAGCTGTTTTTT.

This chain links TRBV20-1 with TRBJ1-5; maybe TRBD1 (6 bases). The germline V and J ends were trimmed by 3 bases and 3 bases, with 18 bases remaining between them. CDR3 length: 16 amino acids. Looked up from germline, CDR1 is DFQATT and CDR2 is SNEGSKA (reference sequence). CDR3 region: CSASISGAFHNQPQHF. The CDR3 bases are TGCAGTGCTAGTATTTCAGGGGCCTTTCACAATCAGCCCCAGCATTTT.

V and J are TRBV5-6 and TRBJ1-5, with unresolved D. V lost 0 bases and J lost 9, with 16 bases in between. The CDR3 loop spans 15 amino acids. Germline V CDR1 and CDR2: SGHDT, YYEEEE. CDR3 sequence: CASSLDGGLGGPQHF. The CDR3 nucleotides read TGTGCCAGCAGCTTGGACGGAGGGCTGGGCGGGCCCCAGCATTTT.

This clone was recorded once. The rearrangement links TRBV27 to TRBJ1-5, with a weak D call TRBD1 (5 bases). With 6 bases removed from V and 0 bases from J, the gap between germline ends came to 12 bases. The germline V gene encodes CDR1 MNHEY and CDR2 SMNVEV (reference sequence). The CDR3 runs 15 residues. The chain's CDR3 is CASSPGGYSNQPQHF. As DNA, the CDR3 is TGTGCCAGCAGCCCCGGGGGGTATAGCAATCAGCCCCAGCATTTT.

In the case of this clone: A read error may produce the germline difference seen at one junction end. This rearrangement joins TRBV7-9 to TRBJ1-1, with 9 bases identical to TRBD1. The germline V gene has CDR1 SEHNR and CDR2 FQNEAQ (reference sequence). This CDR3 comprises 16 residues. The CDR3 loop reads CASRLGGQGKNTEAFF. CDR3 coding DNA: TGTGCCAGCAGGTTAGGGGGACAGGGCAAGAACACTGAAGCTTTCTTT.

This rearrangement joins TRBV13 to TRBJ1-6; D gene unclear. The CDR3 is 13 residues long. CDR1 and CDR2 (germline): PRHDT, FYEKMQ (reference sequence). Trimming took 3 bases from V and 8 from J, leaving 8 bases between them. DNA of the CDR3: TGTGCCAGCAGCTTTGACGGGGATTCACCCCTCCACTTT. It specifies CASSFDGDSPLHF.

The V call is TRBV6-2 or TRBV6-3, the J call TRBJ1-1; D may be TRBD1 (6 bases). This CDR3 has 16 amino acids. Germline CDR1 and CDR2: MNHEY and SVGEGT. Trimming removed 2 bases at V and 5 bases at J, with 18 bases between. The CDR3 DNA is TGTGCCAGCAGTTACGACCCCAGGGGTACGAATACTGAAGCTTTCTTT. Protein: CASSYDPRGTNTEAFF.

Only one count was recorded for this clone. CDR3 DNA sequence: TGTGCCAGCTCGTCAAACCGGGACAGAAATCAGCCCCAGCATTTT. Protein sequence: CASSSNRDRNQPQHF. The rearrangement uses TRBV18 and TRBJ1-5, with 7 bases matching TRBD1. J was trimmed by 4 bases and V by 6 bases; bases with no gene match: 9. Germline V gene sequence: CDR1 KGHSH, CDR2 LQKENI. The CDR3 spans 15 residues.

The chain has TRBV5-1 and TRBJ1-6; 9 nucleotides line up with TRBD1. Germline V gene sequence: CDR1 SGHRS, CDR2 YFSETQ. This CDR3 region has 15 residues. The ends lost 0 bases at V and 9 bases at J; junction bases unmatched: 4. The CDR3 coding sequence is TGCGCCAGCAGCTTGGGGGGACAGGGCGGTTCACCCCTCCACTTT. Translated: CASSLGGQGGSPLHF.

The chain couples TRBV18 to TRBJ1-4; D is uncertain. The CDR3 runs 14 residues. Germline values: CDR1 KGHSH, CDR2 LQKENI. The germline V and J ends were trimmed by 0 bases and 4 bases, with 6 bases remaining between them. CDR3 loop: CASSPPLSNEKLFF. The CDR3 DNA reads as TGTGCCAGCTCACCACCTCTGAGTAATGAAAAACTGTTTTTT.

The genes are TRBV5-6 and TRBJ2-1; TRBD2 is a possible D gene (6 bases). Looked up from germline, CDR1 is SGHDT and CDR2 is YYEEEE. This CDR3 spans 14 amino acids. V was clipped by 4 bases and J by 6 bases, with 14 bases between them. The CDR3 nucleotides are TGTGCCAGCAGCCCGGGGACTGGAGCCAATGAGCAGTTCTTC. Translated: CASSPGTGANEQFF.

This chain links TRBV5-6 with TRBJ1-1; no firm D call. Germline V gene data show CDR1 as SGHDT and CDR2 as YYEEEE. The CDR3 is made up of 13 amino acids. The V end lost 7 bases, the J end lost 4 bases, and 14 bases lay between the germline ends. CDR3 nucleotide sequence: TGTGCCAGCGGGCCGCTTCGGGGCACTGAAGCTTTCTTT. It translates to CASGPLRGTEAFF. The full variable domain, with the rest looked up from reference TRBV5-6 and TRBJ1-1, is DAGVTQSPTHLIKTRGQQVTLRCSPKSGHDTVSWYQQALGQGPQFIFQYYEEEERQRGNFPDRFSGHQFPNYSSELNVNALLLGDSALYLCASGPLRGTEAFFGQGTRLTVV.

The chain has TRBV19 and TRBJ1-3; D gene unclear. V shed 7 bases and J shed 8 bases, with 21 bases lying between them. Per the germline V gene, CDR1 is LNHDA and CDR2 is SQIVND (reference sequence). This CDR3 is 15 amino acids long. CDR3 sequence: CASTPEPPGKYTIYF. CDR3 DNA: TGTGCCAGTACCCCCGAGCCGCCAGGAAAATACACCATATATTTT.

The chain links TRBV15 to TRBJ2-3, with D uncertain. V was trimmed by 3 bases and J by 2 bases, leaving 9 bases between them. Per germline, CDR1 LNHNV and CDR2 YYDKDF (reference sequence). CDR3 length: 14 residues. This chain's CDR3 is CATSSRANTDTQYF. The CDR3 DNA reads as TGTGCCACCAGCAGCCGAGCCAACACAGATACGCAGTATTTT.

The rearrangement uses TRBV4-2 and TRBJ2-7, with TRBD1 identical over 8 bases. After removal of 0 bases from V and 7 bases from J, the junction contained 11 bases not matched to a gene. CDR3 size: 16 residues. The germline gives CDR1 LGHNA, CDR2 YNFKEQ. As DNA, the CDR3 is TGTGCCAGCAGCCAAGAAGGGACAGGCCCGCCGGGGGAGCAGTACTTC. Translating gives CASSQEGTGPPGEQYF.

This sequence joins TRBV7-9 and TRBJ1-5, with D hard to call. The V and J ends lost 1 base and 11 bases respectively, with 12 bases between them. The CDR3 runs to 13 residues. Germline V gene lookup returns CDR1 SEHNR and CDR2 FQNEAQ (reference sequence). CDR3 DNA: TGTGCCAGCAGCTTAGGCGGTTTCGGGACCCAGCATTTT. Translation gives CASSLGGFGTQHF.

The chain recombines TRBV5-4 with TRBJ1-1; D perhaps matches TRBD1 (6 bases). The ends were cut back, 3 bases at V and 4 bases at J, with 16 bases in the middle. Germline-derived CDR1 and CDR2 are SGHNT and YYREEE (reference sequence). The CDR3 loop spans 15 amino acids. Here the CDR3 DNA reads TGTGCCAGCAGCTCCGCGGACAGTGGGTTCACTGAAGCTTTCTTT. Translation gives CASSSADSGFTEAFF.

The V and J genes are TRBV2 and TRBJ1-1, with 7 nucleotides matching TRBD1. Looked up from germline, CDR1 is SNHLY and CDR2 is FYNNEI. V gave up 2 bases and J gave up 2 bases; unmatched junction bases: 2. This CDR3 has 14 amino acids. CDR3 region: CASSERGRNTEAFF. The CDR3, as DNA: TGTGCCAGCAGTGAAAGGGGGCGAAACACTGAAGCTTTCTTT.

This chain connects TRBV3-1 (or the pseudogene TRBV3-2) to TRBJ1-1, with 7 bases identical to TRBD1. The junction had 5 bases not matched to a gene; V was cut back by 0 bases and J by 7 bases. This CDR3 spans 14 amino acids. CDR1 is LGHDT, CDR2 YNNKEL, per germline (reference sequence). As DNA, the CDR3 is TGTGCCAGCAGCCAAGAGCAGGGGGACAGTGAAGCTTTCTTT. Protein sequence: CASSQEQGDSEAFF.

The rearrangement joins TRBV7-9 to TRBJ1-2; D perhaps matches TRBD1 (5 bases). The CDR3 contains 16 residues. Germline V gives CDR1 SEHNR, CDR2 FQNEAQ (reference sequence). The V gene lost 1 base and the J gene lost 7 bases, with 19 bases spanning the gap. CDR3 DNA sequence: TGTGCCAGCAGCTTAGGAGCAGGGCTGGAGTTTGGTGGCTACACCTTC. Its protein is CASSLGAGLEFGGYTF.

J is TRBJ2-1 and V is TRBV11-1; 7 nucleotides agree with TRBD2. Germline CDR1 is SGHAT and CDR2 is FQDESV (reference sequence). V gave up 5 bases and J gave up 0 bases; unmatched junction bases: 7. The CDR3 totals 16 residues. The CDR3 loop is CASSGLLATSYNEQFF. DNA for the CDR3: TGTGCCAGCAGCGGGTTACTAGCGACCTCCTACAATGAGCAGTTCTTC.